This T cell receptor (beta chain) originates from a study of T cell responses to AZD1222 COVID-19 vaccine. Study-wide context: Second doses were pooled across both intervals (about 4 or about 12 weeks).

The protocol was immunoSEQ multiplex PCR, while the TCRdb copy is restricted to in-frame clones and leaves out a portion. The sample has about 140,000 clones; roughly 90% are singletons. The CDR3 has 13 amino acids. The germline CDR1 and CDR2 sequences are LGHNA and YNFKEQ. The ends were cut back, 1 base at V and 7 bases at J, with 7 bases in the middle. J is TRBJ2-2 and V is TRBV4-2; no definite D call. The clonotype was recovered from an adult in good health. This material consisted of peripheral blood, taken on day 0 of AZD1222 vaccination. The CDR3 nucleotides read TGTGCCAGCAGCCAAGCCCGGGTCGGGGAGCTGTTTTTT. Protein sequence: CASSQARVGELFF.